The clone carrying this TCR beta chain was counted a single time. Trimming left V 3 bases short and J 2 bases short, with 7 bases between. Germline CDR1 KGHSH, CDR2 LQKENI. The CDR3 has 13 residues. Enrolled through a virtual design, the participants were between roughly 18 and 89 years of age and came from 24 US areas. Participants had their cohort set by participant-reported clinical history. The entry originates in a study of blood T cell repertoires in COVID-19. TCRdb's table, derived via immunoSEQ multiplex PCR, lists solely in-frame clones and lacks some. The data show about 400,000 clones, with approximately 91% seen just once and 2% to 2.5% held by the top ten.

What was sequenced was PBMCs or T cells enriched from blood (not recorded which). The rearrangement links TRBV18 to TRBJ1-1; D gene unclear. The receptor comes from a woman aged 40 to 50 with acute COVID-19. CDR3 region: CASSPEINTEAFF. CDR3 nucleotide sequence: TGTGCCAGCTCACCGGAGATCAACACTGAAGCTTTCTTT.